The sample holds one count of the clone carrying this T cell receptor beta chain. In the original workflow: From reference gene primer amplification, estimates of nucleated cell counts were derived. Measured with immunoSEQ multiplex PCR; TCRdb has only the in-frame clones, and not every one. That table is the source of V, J and clone size, and D and trimming were worked out from the DNA. The sample yields approximately 74,000 clones, roughly 87% seen once. The data belong to a study of blood T cell repertoires in COVID-19. Study-level background: Samples representing acute and convalescent COVID-19 were sourced from the United States, Italy and Spain. In each case, the material was cDNA or gDNA derived from T cells, B-cell-depleted T cells, or PBMCs.

CDR1 and CDR2 from the germline V gene are LGHNA and YNFKEQ. V trimming: 5 bases; J trimming: 0 bases; junction bases outside the gene matches: 9. This CDR3 comprises 17 residues. The receptor was isolated from a man between 65 and 80 years old with acute or convalescent COVID-19. The chain is built from TRBV4-2 and TRBJ1-4, with 7 bases lining up with TRBD1. Sequencing was performed on peripheral blood. CDR3 protein: CASSVRDSSATNEKLFF. In nucleotides, the CDR3 is TGTGCCAGCAGCGTCCGGGACAGTTCAGCAACTAATGAAAAACTGTTTTTT.